The entry below describes one T cell receptor beta chain. This specimen comes from a study of technical replicates of blood from four donors. Looked up from germline, CDR1 is SEHNR and CDR2 is FQNEAQ (reference sequence). V lost 5 bases and J lost 8, with 15 bases in between. There are 13 residues in the CDR3. The data were produced by immunoSEQ multiplex PCR, yet TCRdb's version contains in-frame clones alone and is incomplete. The sample has under 85,000 clones, 80% to 95% seen once. The TCR comes from a human donor in good health. The sequencing sample was made of T cells isolated from PBMCs. This rearrangement joins TRBV7-9 to TRBJ1-1; tentatively, D is TRBD1 (6 bases). The CDR3 loop reads CASSTDRKKEAFF. Here the CDR3 DNA reads TGTGCCAGCAGCACCGACAGGAAAAAAGAAGCTTTCTTT. Full variable domain (outside the CDR3, taken from reference TRBV7-9 and TRBJ1-1): DTGVSQNPRHKITKRGQNVTFRCDPISEHNRLYWYRQTLGQGPEFLTYFQNEAQLEKSRLLSDRFSAERPKGSFSTLEIQRTEQGDSAMYLCASSTDRKKEAFFGQGTRLTVV.